The rows below give T cell receptor beta chains drawn from one sample of a study of blood T cell repertoires in COVID-19. Measured with immunoSEQ multiplex PCR; TCRdb has only the in-frame clones, and not every one. This sample has about 150,000 clones, with approximately 80% found just once. Sequenced sample: peripheral blood. The source is an elderly woman with acute or convalescent COVID-19. The CDR3 runs from the conserved cysteine through the conserved F or W. A D gene is named only where the DNA matches it firmly. The size field is filled for only some rows; it gives once, few, many or a size class.

J: TRBJ1-3; size: .; D: .; V: TRBV2; CDR3: CASRPSTPRGNTIYF; DNA: TGTGCCAGCAGACCCTCGACACCGCGCGGAAACACCATATATTTT
J: TRBJ1-5; size: .; D: .; V: TRBV4-1; CDR3: CASSQDGGGNQPQHF; DNA: TGCGCCAGCAGCCAAGACGGGGGTGGCAATCAGCCCCAGCATTTT
J: TRBJ1-2; size: .; D: .; V: TRBV16; CDR3: CASSPGTRTAYGYTF; DNA: TGTGCCAGCAGCCCCGGGACACGAACCGCCTATGGCTACACCTTC
J: TRBJ2-3; size: .; D: .; V: TRBV3-1/TRBV3-2; CDR3: CASSQVGEARSDTQYF; DNA: TGTGCCAGCAGCCAAGTCGGAGAAGCGAGGTCAGATACGCAGTATTTT
J: TRBJ1-1; size: .; D: .; V: TRBV5-4; CDR3: CASSLVGRARLNTEAFF; DNA: TGTGCCAGCAGCTTGGTAGGCAGGGCGAGATTGAACACTGAAGCTTTCTTT
J: TRBJ2-5; size: once; D: .; V: TRBV2; CDR3: CASLGGSSETQYF; DNA: TGTGCCAGCCTCGGGGGAAGCTCAGAGACCCAGTACTTC
J: TRBJ2-3; size: .; D: TRBD2; V: TRBV5-4; CDR3: CASSLLGGGLDTQYF; DNA: TGTGCCAGCAGCTTGTTGGGGGGGGGACTAGATACGCAGTATTTT
J: TRBJ2-7; size: .; D: .; V: TRBV20-1; CDR3: CSARWGYGQYF; DNA: TGCAGTGCTAGGTGGGGCTATGGGCAGTACTTC
J: TRBJ1-4; size: few; D: .; V: TRBV4-3; CDR3: CASSQDPVQTNEKLFF; DNA: TGCGCCAGCAGCCAAGATCCAGTGCAAACTAATGAAAAACTGTTTTTT
J: TRBJ1-2; size: .; D: TRBD1; V: TRBV6-5; CDR3: CASIRGLVYGYTF; DNA: TGTGCCAGCATCAGGGGGCTCGTCTATGGCTACACCTTC
J: TRBJ2-2; size: .; D: .; V: TRBV29-1; CDR3: CSVERGSGELFF; DNA: TGCAGCGTTGAGAGGGGGTCCGGGGAGCTGTTTTTT
J: TRBJ2-2; size: .; D: .; V: TRBV5-4; CDR3: CASSRSGGELFF; DNA: TGTGCCAGCAGCCGCAGCGGCGGGGAGCTGTTTTTT
J: TRBJ2-2; size: .; D: TRBD1; V: TRBV6-2/TRBV6-3; CDR3: CASSYSDRAATGELFF; DNA: TGTGCCAGCAGTTACTCAGACAGGGCGGCCACCGGGGAGCTGTTTTTT
J: TRBJ2-1; size: .; D: TRBD1; V: TRBV7-2; CDR3: CASSLEGAAEQFF; DNA: TGTGCCAGCAGCTTAGAGGGGGCTGCTGAGCAGTTCTTC
J: TRBJ1-5; size: .; D: TRBD1; V: TRBV7-9; CDR3: CASSSTGIQPQHF; DNA: TGTGCCAGCAGCTCGACAGGGATTCAGCCCCAGCATTTT
J: TRBJ1-1; size: .; D: .; V: TRBV10-3; CDR3: CAISGKEGNTGGTEAFF; DNA: TGTGCCATCAGTGGGAAGGAGGGTAACACGGGAGGGACTGAAGCTTTCTTT
J: TRBJ1-1; size: .; D: .; V: TRBV25-1; CDR3: CASSESGRTDEAFF; DNA: TGTGCCAGCAGTGAATCCGGCAGGACTGATGAAGCTTTCTTT
J: TRBJ1-4; size: .; D: .; V: TRBV3-1/TRBV3-2; CDR3: CASSPVLQGGYEKLFF; DNA: TGTGCCAGCAGCCCCGTCCTACAGGGCGGATATGAAAAACTGTTTTTT